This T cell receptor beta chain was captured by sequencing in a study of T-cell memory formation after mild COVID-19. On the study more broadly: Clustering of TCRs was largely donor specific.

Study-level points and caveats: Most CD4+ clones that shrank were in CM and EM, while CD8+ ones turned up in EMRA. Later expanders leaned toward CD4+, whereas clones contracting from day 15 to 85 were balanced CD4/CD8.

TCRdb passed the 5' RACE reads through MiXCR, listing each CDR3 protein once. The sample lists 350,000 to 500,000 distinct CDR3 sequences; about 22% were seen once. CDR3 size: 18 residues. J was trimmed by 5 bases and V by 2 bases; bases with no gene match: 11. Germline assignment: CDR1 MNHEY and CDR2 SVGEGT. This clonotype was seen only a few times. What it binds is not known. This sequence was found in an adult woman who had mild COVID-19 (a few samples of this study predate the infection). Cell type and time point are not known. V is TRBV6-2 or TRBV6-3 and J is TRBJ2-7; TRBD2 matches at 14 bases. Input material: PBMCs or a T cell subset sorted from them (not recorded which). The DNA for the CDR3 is TGTGCCAGCAGTTACCCGACTAGCGGGAGGGCCAACGTTGACGAGCAGTACTTC. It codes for CASSYPTSGRANVDEQYF.